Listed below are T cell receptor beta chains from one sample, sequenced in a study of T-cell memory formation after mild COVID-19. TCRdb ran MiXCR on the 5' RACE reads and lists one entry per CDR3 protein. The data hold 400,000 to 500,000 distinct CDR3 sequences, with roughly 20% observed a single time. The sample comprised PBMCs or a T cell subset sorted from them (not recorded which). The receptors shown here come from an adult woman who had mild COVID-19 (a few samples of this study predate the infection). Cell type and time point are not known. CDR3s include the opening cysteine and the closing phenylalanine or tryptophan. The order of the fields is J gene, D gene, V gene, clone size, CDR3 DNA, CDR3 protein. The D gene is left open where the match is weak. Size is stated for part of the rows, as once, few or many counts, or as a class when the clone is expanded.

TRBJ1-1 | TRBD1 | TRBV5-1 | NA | TGCGCCAGCAGCTTGACAGGGGGCAAAGGATTGAACACTGAAGCTTTCTTT | CASSLTGGKGLNTEAFF
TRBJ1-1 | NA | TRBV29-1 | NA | TGCAGCGTTGAAGGACAGAAGAACACTGAAGCTTTCTTT | CSVEGQKNTEAFF
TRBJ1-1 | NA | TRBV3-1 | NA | TGTGCCAGCAGCCACCTACAGGGGAACACTGAAGCTTTCTTT | CASSHLQGNTEAFF
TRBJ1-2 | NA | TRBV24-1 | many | TGTGCCACCAGTGATTTGTATGGCTACACCTTC | CATSDLYGYTF
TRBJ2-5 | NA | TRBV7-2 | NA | TGTGCCAGCAGTAACCTTGGTGGTAGAGAGACCCAGTACTTC | CASSNLGGRETQYF
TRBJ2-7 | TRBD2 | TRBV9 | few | TGTGCCAGCAGCGTGAGTAGCGGGAATATGTACGAGCAGTACTTC | CASSVSSGNMYEQYF
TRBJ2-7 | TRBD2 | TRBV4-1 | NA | TGCGCCAGCAGCCAACTCGTGGGGGGGTACTACGAGCAGTACTTC | CASSQLVGGYYEQYF
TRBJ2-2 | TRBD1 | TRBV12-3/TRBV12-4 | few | TGTGCCACAGAGGGGGGACAGGGTTCCGGCGGGGAGCTGTTTTTT | CATEGGQGSGGELFF
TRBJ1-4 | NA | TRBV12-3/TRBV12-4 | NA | TGTGCCAGCAGTTTAGTCCCAGGGAATAATGAAAAACTGTTTTTT | CASSLVPGNNEKLFF
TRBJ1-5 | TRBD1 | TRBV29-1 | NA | TGCAGCCACGGACAGGGACTCAATCAGCCCCAGCATTTT | CSHGQGLNQPQHF
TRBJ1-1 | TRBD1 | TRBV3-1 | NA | TGTGCCAGCAGCCCCTCTGAGGGGGCCAGAAGGACTGAAGCTTTCTTT | CASSPSEGARRTEAFF
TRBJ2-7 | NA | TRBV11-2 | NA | TGTGCCAGCAGCTTAGGCAGGGTCAACGAGCAGTACTTC | CASSLGRVNEQYF
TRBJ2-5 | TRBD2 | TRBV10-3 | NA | TGTGCCATCAGTGAGGGGCTAGCGGGAATTCAAGAGACCCAGTACTTC | CAISEGLAGIQETQYF
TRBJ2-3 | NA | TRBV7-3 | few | TGTGCCAGCAGCTTCGGGGAGGAGAGCTCGCAGTATTTT | CASSFGEESSQYF
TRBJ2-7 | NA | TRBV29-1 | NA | TGCAGCGTTGAAGACGGAACCTACGAGCAGTACTTC | CSVEDGTYEQYF
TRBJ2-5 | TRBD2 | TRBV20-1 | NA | TGCAGTGCTAGAGACCCGTCGGGAGGAGAGACCCAGTACTTC | CSARDPSGGETQYF
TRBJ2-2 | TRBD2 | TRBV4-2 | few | TGTGCCAGCAGCCAAGTAGACATTAGCGGGAGAACCGGGGAGCTGTTTTTT | CASSQVDISGRTGELFF
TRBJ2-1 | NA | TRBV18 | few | TGTGCCAGCTCCCCTGACCGATCTCGGTACGATGAGCAGTTCTTC | CASSPDRSRYDEQFF
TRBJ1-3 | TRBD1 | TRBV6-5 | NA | TGTGCCAGCAGAGCCCTGAGCCACTCACAGGGGGCGTCTGGAAACACCATATATTTT | CASRALSHSQGASGNTIYF
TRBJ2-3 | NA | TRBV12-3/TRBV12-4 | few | TGTGCCAGCAGTTTCCCCCCCGGGGTGAGTGGCACAGATACGCAGTATTTT | CASSFPPGVSGTDTQYF
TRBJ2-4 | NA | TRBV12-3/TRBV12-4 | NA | TGTGCCAGCAGTCCGGGGGGCCCTGGGGGGGACATTCAGTACTTC | CASSPGGPGGDIQYF
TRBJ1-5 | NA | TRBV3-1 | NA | TGTGCCAGCAGCCCAGACAGCGGTAGCAATCAGCCCCAGCATTTT | CASSPDSGSNQPQHF
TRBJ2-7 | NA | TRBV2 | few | TGTGCCAGCAGTGTAAGAGTGAGCTCCTACGAGCAGTACTTC | CASSVRVSSYEQYF
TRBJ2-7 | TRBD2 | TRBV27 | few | TGTGCCAGCAGTTACGCCACTAGCGCCTCCTACGAGCAGTACTTC | CASSYATSASYEQYF
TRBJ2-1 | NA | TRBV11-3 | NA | TGTGCCAGCAGCCCCTATAGGCTTATTGAGCAGTTCTTC | CASSPYRLIEQFF
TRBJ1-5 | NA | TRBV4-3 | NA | TGCGCCAGCAGCCAAGATGGGAGGCAGCCCCAGCATTTT | CASSQDGRQPQHF
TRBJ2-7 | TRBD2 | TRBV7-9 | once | TGTGCCAGCAGCTTTGGACTAGCGCTTTACGAGCAGTACTTC | CASSFGLALYEQYF
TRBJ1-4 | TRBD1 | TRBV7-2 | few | TGTGCCAGCAGCCCCGGGACAGGGGTTATTAATGAAAAACTGTTTTTT | CASSPGTGVINEKLFF
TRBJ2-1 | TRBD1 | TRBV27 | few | TGTGCCAGCAGTGCATACCGGGACAGGGTAGGAAATGAGCAGTTCTTC | CASSAYRDRVGNEQFF
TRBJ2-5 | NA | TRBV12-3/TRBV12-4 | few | TGTGCCAGCAGCACACCGGGAACAGGGGAGACCCAGTACTTC | CASSTPGTGETQYF
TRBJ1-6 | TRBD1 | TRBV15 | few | TGTGCCACCAGCAGGGACGGGACAGTCTCACCCCTCCACTTT | CATSRDGTVSPLHF
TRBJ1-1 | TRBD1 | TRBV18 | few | TGTGCCAGCTCTCAAGGGACAGTTCGGACTGAAGCTTTCTTT | CASSQGTVRTEAFF
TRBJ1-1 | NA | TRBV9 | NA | TGTGCCAGCAGCGTACGGCCGAACACTGAAGCTTTCTTT | CASSVRPNTEAFF
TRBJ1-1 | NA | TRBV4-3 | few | TGCGCCAGCAGCCAAGAGTTTGAGCCGAACACTGAAGCTTTCTTT | CASSQEFEPNTEAFF
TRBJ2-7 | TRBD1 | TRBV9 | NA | TGTGCCAGCAGCGGAGACCGGGACAGGGGGCCCCACGAGCAGTACTTC | CASSGDRDRGPHEQYF
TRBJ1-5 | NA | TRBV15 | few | TGTGCCACCAGCAGAGATTTGGGGCAGCCCCAGCATTTT | CATSRDLGQPQHF
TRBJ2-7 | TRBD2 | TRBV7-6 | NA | TGTGCCAGCAGCTTAGTCCCGGGGGGTCACTACGAGCAGTACTTC | CASSLVPGGHYEQYF
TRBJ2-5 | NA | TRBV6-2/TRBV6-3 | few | TGTGCCAGCAGTTATGGCCCGCTCGGAGGCCAGTACTTC | CASSYGPLGGQYF
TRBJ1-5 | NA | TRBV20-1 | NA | TGCAGTGCTAGAATGGGCAGGGGATATCAGCCCCAGCATTTT | CSARMGRGYQPQHF
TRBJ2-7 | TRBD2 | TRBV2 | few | TGTGCCAGCAAAGGGACTAGGAGTCTTGGCGAGCAGTACTTC | CASKGTRSLGEQYF
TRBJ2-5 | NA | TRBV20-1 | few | TGCAGTGCTAGCCGGGCCGAACGAGAGACCCAGTACTTC | CSASRAERETQYF
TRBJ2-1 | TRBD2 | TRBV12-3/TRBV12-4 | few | TGTGCCAGCAGTTTACCGCGACTAGCGGGAGGTTACAATGAGCAGTTCTTC | CASSLPRLAGGYNEQFF
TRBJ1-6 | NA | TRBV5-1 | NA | TGCGCCAGCAGCGCGGGGGATGGTAATTCACCCCTCCACTTT | CASSAGDGNSPLHF
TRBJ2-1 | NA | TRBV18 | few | TGTGCCAGCTCACCACCGTACGCCGCCACCAATGAGCAGTTCTTC | CASSPPYAATNEQFF
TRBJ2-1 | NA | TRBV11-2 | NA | TGTGCCAGCAGCTTCCCTCGATCCGATATTTTTGAGCAGTTCTTC | CASSFPRSDIFEQFF
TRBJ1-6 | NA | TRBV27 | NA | TGTGCCAGCGGGTATTCCCGGGTGGATTCACCCCTCCACTTT | CASGYSRVDSPLHF
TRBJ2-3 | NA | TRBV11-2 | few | TGTGCCAGCAGCTTAGCCTACAGGAGCACAGATACGCAGTATTTT | CASSLAYRSTDTQYF
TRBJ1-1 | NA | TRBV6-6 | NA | TGTGCCAGCAGTTACAAGGTCGGGGCGGGCACTGAAGCTTTCTTT | CASSYKVGAGTEAFF
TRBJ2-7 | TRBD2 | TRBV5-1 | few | TGCGCCAGCAGCAATGGACTAGCGGGGGTCGAGCAGTACTTC | CASSNGLAGVEQYF
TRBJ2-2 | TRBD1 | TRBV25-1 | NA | TGTGCCAGCAGTGAAGCCGCGACAGGGTTGAACACCGGGGAGCTGTTTTTT | CASSEAATGLNTGELFF
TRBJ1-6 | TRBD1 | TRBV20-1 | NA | TGCAGTGCGGATAGAATGACAGGGAAGGGCTCACCCCTCCACTTT | CSADRMTGKGSPLHF
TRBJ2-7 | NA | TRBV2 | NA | TGTGCCAGCAGTGAAGGGCGGGGTGACACCTACGAGCAGTACTTC | CASSEGRGDTYEQYF
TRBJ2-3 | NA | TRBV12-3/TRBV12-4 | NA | TGTGCCAGCACCGGGGGTCGGGCAGCGGCAGATACGCAGTATTTT | CASTGGRAAADTQYF
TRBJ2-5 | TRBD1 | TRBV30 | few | TGTGCCTGGAGTGTAGGGACAGGGGATATTCGAGAGACCCAGTACTTC | CAWSVGTGDIRETQYF
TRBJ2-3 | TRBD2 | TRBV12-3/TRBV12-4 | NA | TGTGCCAGCAGTCCAGGGTCTCGCGGGGGGGCCTTTTGGACAGATACGCAGTATTTT | CASSPGSRGGAFWTDTQYF
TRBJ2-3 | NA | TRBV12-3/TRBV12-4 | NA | TGTGCCAGCAGCCCGACAGAGTCTAGCACAGATACGCAGTATTTT | CASSPTESSTDTQYF
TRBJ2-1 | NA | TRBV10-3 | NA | TGTGCCATCAGGGACAATAAAGCGGGTGGAGACTACAATGAGCAGTTCTTC | CAIRDNKAGGDYNEQFF